Sequencing of this TCR beta chain was carried out in a study of blood T cell repertoires in COVID-19. Study as a whole: T cells, B-cell-depleted T cells, or PBMCs supplied cDNA or gDNA.

Under the authors' procedure: Reference gene primer amplification gave estimated nucleated cell counts. Clones were sequenced by immunoSEQ multiplex PCR, and TCRdb holds only the in-frame ones, with some missing. The V and J calls and the clone size are those of that table, but D and trimming were determined from the DNA. This sample carries 200,000 to 300,000 clones, more than 70% of them seen once, and the ten largest clones take about 6.7%. Germline V gives CDR1 SGHVS, CDR2 FQNEAQ. The V gene lost 5 bases and the J gene lost 4 bases, with 17 bases spanning the gap. The CDR3 length is 16 residues. The chain links TRBV7-8 to TRBJ1-4, with D maybe TRBD1 (5 bases). The sequence came from a woman in her twenties or thirties with COVID-19, enrolled during active disease. The sequenced sample consisted of peripheral blood. CDR3 loop: CASSETQTARNEKLFF. For the CDR3, the DNA is TGTGCCAGCAGCGAGACCCAGACAGCCCGTAATGAAAAACTGTTTTTT.